Listed below are T cell receptor beta chains from one sample, sequenced in a study of T cell responses to AZD1222 COVID-19 vaccine. Repertoires were generated with immunoSEQ multiplex PCR, while TCRdb's copy carries only in-frame clones and drops some. The sample carries approximately 150,000 clones, roughly nine tenths recorded once. Source: peripheral blood, taken on day 0 of AZD1222 vaccination. These receptors were taken from an adult in good health. Both conserved end residues are part of each CDR3. The D gene is left open where the match is weak.

>TRBV11-3|NA|TRBJ1-3
TGTGCCAGCAGCCGCGGGGGTAATAGCGGAAACACCATATATTTT
CASSRGGNSGNTIYF
>TRBV6-5|TRBD1|TRBJ1-2
TGTGCCAGCAGTTCGGACAGGCATGGCTACACCTTC
CASSSDRHGYTF
>TRBV11-2|NA|TRBJ2-6
TGTGCCAGCAGCTTAGCGGGGGCTGGGGCCAACGTCCTGACTTTC
CASSLAGAGANVLTF
>TRBV28|TRBD1|TRBJ1-4
TGTGCCAGCAGCCTCGGACAGGGGGCGGGGGAGGATGAAAAACTGTTTTTT
CASSLGQGAGEDEKLFF
>TRBV7-9|NA|TRBJ2-2
TGTGCCAGCAGACCCGGCCCCACCAGGCCGAACACCGGGGAGCTGTTTTTT
CASRPGPTRPNTGELFF
>TRBV7-2|NA|TRBJ1-6
TGTGCCAGCAGCTTAGACAGGATAAGCCCCCTCCACTTT
CASSLDRISPLHF
>TRBV9|NA|TRBJ1-6
TGTGCCAGCAGCGTAGGAGGAAGGGATTCACCCCTCCACTTT
CASSVGGRDSPLHF
>TRBV7-8|TRBD2|TRBJ2-7
TGTGCCAGCAGCTTGACTAGCGGGACGACAGTTAAGGAGCAGTACTTC
CASSLTSGTTVKEQYF
>TRBV10-1|NA|TRBJ2-3
TGCGCCAGCAGTGAGTCGACGGGGTTTAGCACAGATACGCAGTATTTT
CASSESTGFSTDTQYF
>TRBV5-1|TRBD1|TRBJ1-5
TGCGCCAGCAGCGAAAACCGGGACAGTGATCAGCCCCAGCATTTT
CASSENRDSDQPQHF
>TRBV27|TRBD1|TRBJ2-7
TGTGCCAGCAGTTTATTTGGACAGGGCTACGAGCAGTACTTC
CASSLFGQGYEQYF
>TRBV10-3|TRBD1|TRBJ2-2
TGTGCCATCAGTGGGGACAGGGGGCGGTCCGGGGAGCTGTTTTTT
CAISGDRGRSGELFF
>TRBV9|TRBD2|TRBJ2-1
TGTGCCAGCAGCGTAGCCGGGACTAGCCCCAATGAGCAGTTCTTC
CASSVAGTSPNEQFF
>TRBV29-1|NA|TRBJ2-5
TGCAGCGTTGGGCAGGGAGGAGAGACCCAGTACTTC
CSVGQGGETQYF
>TRBV5-6|NA|TRBJ2-7
TGTGCCAGCAGCTTGGCGGCCTACGAGCAGTACTTC
CASSLAAYEQYF
>TRBV5-4|NA|TRBJ1-2
TGTGCCAGCAGCTCGGGCGGTGGCTACACCTTC
CASSSGGGYTF
>TRBV28|TRBD1|TRBJ2-7
TGTGCCAGCAGTTTCCTCGTGACAGGGGTGAACGAGCAGTACTTC
CASSFLVTGVNEQYF
>TRBV27|TRBD1|TRBJ1-1
TGTGCCAGCAGTTTGGTAGGAACAGGGGAGAACACTGAAGCTTTCTTT
CASSLVGTGENTEAFF